The clone carrying this T cell receptor beta chain was seen more than once but under ten times. Its specificity is unknown. This record belongs to a study of beta chain features in type 1 diabetes. The study's findings and limits: Within patients, naive, central memory and Treg TCRB repertoires seemed more similar than within healthy donors. A possible short-template PCR bias applies equally to patients and controls.

All of the sorted populations showed purity greater than 95%. The entirety of the isolated RNA underwent reverse transcription, so expressed TCRB transcripts were sequenced. The table came from immunoSEQ multiplex PCR; TCRdb's copy has only in-frame clones and leaves some out. This table holds 970,000 or so clones, roughly a sixth found once. Source material: naive CD4+ T cells from blood. The TCR sequence derives from a woman in her late teens or twenties in good health.

The CDR3 spells CASSLAGELFF. CDR3 bases: TGTGCCAGCAGCTTAGCCGGGGAGCTGTTTTTT. The V call is TRBV11-2, the J call TRBJ2-2; no clear D. Germline V lookup: CDR1 SGHAT, CDR2 FQNNGV. The CDR3 extends over 11 amino acids. Trimming pared 1 base from V and 6 bases from J, leaving 0 bases between.